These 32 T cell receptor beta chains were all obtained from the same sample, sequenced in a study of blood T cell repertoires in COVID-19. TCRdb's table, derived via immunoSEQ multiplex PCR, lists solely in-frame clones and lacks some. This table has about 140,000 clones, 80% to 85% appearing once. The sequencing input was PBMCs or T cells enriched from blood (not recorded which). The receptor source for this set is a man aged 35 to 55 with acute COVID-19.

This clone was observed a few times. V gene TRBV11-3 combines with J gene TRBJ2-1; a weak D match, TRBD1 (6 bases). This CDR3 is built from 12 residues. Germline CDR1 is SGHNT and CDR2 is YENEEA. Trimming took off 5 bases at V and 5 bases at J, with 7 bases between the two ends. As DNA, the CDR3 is TGTGCCAGCAGCAGACAGGACAATGAGCAGTTCTTC. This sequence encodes CASSRQDNEQFF.

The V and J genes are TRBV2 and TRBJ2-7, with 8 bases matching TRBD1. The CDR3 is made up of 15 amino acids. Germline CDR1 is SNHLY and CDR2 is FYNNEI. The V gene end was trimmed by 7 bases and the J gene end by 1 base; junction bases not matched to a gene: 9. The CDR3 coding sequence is TGTGCCAGCAAGGTCGACAGGGGCCCTTCCTACGAGCAGTACTTC. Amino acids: CASKVDRGPSYEQYF.

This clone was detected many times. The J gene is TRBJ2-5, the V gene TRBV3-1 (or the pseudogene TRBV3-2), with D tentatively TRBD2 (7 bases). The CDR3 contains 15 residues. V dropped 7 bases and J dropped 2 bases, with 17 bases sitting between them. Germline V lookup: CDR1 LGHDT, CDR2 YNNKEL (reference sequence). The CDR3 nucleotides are TGTGCCAGCATTGGGAGGGGGTCGGGGCAAGAGACCCAGTACTTC. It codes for CASIGRGSGQETQYF.

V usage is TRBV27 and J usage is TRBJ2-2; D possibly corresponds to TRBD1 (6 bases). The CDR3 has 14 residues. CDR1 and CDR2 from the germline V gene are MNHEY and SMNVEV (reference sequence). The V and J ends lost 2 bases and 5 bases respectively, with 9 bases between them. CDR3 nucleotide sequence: TGTGCCAGCAGTTTACAGGGGTATACCGGGGAGCTGTTTTTT. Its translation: CASSLQGYTGELFF.

CDR3 in DNA: TGTGCCACCAGTGACCCTGGACAGAACACCGGGGAGCTGTTTTTT. Amino acid sequence: CATSDPGQNTGELFF. The rearrangement joins TRBV24-1 to TRBJ2-2; TRBD1 might be the D (5 bases). The CDR3 contains 15 residues. The ends were cut back, 4 bases at V and 1 base at J, with 9 bases in the middle. Germline assignment: CDR1 KGHDR and CDR2 SFDVKD.

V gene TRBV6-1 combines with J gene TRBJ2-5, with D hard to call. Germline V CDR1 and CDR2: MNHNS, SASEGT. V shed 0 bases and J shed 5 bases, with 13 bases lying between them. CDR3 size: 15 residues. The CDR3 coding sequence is TGTGCCAGCAGTGAAGCGCGCGATGCCCTGGAGACCCAGTACTTC. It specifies CASSEARDALETQYF.

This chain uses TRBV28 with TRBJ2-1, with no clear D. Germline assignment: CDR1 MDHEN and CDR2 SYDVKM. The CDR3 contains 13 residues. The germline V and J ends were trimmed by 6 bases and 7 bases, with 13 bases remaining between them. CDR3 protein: CASSPPHTNEQFF. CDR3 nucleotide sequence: TGTGCCAGCAGCCCGCCCCACACGAATGAGCAGTTCTTC.

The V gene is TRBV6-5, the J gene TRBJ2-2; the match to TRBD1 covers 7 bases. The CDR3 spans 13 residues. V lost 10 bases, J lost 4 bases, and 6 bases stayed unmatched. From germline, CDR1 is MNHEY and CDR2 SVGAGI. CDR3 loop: CAIRDRLTGELFF. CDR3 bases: TGTGCCATCCGGGACAGACTCACCGGGGAGCTGTTTTTT.

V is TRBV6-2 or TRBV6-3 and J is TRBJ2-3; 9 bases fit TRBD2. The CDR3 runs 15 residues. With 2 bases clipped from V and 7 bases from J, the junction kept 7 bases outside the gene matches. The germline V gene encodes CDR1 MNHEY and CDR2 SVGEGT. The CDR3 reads CASSYGTSPPNTQYF. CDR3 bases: TGTGCCAGCAGTTACGGGACTAGCCCGCCCAATACGCAGTATTTT.

Written as DNA, the CDR3 is TGTGCCAGCAGCCCCACCCAGGGTGACTATGGCTACACCTTC. Translated, it gives CASSPTQGDYGYTF. This chain joins TRBV9 and TRBJ1-2; perhaps TRBD1 as D (5 bases). Germline lookup yields CDR1 SGDLS and CDR2 YYNGEE. Trimming left V 4 bases short and J 3 bases short, with 13 bases between. The CDR3 totals 14 residues.

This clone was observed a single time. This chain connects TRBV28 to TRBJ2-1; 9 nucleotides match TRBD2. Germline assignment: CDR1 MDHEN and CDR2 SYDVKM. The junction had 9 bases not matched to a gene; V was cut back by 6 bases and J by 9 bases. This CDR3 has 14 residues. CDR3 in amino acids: CASRLAGDQFEQFF. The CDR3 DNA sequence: TGTGCCAGCAGATTAGCGGGAGACCAATTTGAGCAGTTCTTC.

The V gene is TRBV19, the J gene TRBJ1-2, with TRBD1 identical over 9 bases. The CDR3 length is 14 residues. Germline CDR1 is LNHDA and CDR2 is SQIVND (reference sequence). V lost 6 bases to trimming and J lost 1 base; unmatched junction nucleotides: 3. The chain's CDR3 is CASRETGGNYGYTF. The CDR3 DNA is TGTGCCAGTAGAGAGACAGGGGGTAACTATGGCTACACCTTC.

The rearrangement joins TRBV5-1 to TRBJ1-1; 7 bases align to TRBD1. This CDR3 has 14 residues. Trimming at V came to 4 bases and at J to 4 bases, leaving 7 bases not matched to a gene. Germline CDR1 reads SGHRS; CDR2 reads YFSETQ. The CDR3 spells CASSARQGITEAFF. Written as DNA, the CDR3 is TGCGCCAGCAGCGCCAGACAGGGAATCACTGAAGCTTTCTTT.

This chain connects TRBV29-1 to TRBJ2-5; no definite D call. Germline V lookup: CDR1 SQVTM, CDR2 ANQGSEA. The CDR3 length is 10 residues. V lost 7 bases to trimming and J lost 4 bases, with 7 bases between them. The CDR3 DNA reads TGCAGCGGGAGAGGAGAGACCCAGTACTTC. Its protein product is CSGRGETQYF.

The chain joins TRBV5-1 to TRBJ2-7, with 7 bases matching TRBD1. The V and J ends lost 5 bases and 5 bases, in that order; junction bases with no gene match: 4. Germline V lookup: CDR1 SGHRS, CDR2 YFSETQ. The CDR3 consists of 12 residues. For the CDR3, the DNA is TGCGCCAGCAGACCAGACAGGGACGAGCAGTACTTC. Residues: CASRPDRDEQYF.

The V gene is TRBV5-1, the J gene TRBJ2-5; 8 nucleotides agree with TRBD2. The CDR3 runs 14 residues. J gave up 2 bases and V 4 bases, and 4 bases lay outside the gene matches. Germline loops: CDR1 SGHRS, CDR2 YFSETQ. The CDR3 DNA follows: TGCGCCAGCAGCCGCGGACTAGCACAAGAGACCCAGTACTTC. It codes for CASSRGLAQETQYF. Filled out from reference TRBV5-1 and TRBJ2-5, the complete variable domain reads KAGVTQTPRYLIKTRGQQVTLSCSPISGHRSVSWYQQTPGQGLQFLFEYFSETQRNKGNFPGRFSGRQFSNSRSEMNVSTLELGDSALYLCASSRGLAQETQYFGPGTRLLVL.

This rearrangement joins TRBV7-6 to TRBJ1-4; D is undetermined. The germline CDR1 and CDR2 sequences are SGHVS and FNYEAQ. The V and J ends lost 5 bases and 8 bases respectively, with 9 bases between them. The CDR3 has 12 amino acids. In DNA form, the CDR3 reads TGTGCCAGCAGCCCCGACTACGAAAAACTGTTTTTT. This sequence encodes CASSPDYEKLFF.

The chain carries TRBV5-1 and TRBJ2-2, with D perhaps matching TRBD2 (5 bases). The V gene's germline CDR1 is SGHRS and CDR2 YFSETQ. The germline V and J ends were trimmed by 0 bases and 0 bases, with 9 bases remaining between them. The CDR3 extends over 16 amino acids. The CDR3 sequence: CASSLEPGTNTGELFF. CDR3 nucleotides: TGCGCCAGCAGCTTGGAGCCGGGAACGAACACCGGGGAGCTGTTTTTT.

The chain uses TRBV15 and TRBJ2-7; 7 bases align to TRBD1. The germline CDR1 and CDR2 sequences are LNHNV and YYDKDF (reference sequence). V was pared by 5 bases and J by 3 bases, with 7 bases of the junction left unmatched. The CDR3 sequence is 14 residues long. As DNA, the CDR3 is TGTGCCACCAGCCCAAGGACAGGCCTCTACGAGCAGTACTTC. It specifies CATSPRTGLYEQYF.

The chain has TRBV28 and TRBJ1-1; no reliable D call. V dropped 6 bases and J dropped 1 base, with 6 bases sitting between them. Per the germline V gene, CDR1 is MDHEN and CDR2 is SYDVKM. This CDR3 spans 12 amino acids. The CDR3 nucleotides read TGTGCCAGCAGACGGAGGAACACTGAAGCTTTCTTT. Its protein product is CASRRRNTEAFF.

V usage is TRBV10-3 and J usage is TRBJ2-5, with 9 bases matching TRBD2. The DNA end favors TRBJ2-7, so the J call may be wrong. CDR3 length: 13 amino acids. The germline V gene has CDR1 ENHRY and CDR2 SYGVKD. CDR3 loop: CAISLAGTYEQYF. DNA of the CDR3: TGTGCCATCAGTCTAGCGGGGACATACGAGCAGTACTTC.

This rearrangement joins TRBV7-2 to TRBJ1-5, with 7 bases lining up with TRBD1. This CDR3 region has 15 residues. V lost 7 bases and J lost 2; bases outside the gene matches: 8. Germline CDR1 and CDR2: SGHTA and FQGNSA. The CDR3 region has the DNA TGTGCCAGCACCCGGACAGGATCGGGCAATCAGCCCCAGCATTTT. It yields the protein CASTRTGSGNQPQHF.

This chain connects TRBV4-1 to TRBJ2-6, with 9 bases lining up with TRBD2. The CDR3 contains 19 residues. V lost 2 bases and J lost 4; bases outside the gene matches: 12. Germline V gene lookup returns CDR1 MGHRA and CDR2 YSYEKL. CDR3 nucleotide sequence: TGCGCCAGCAGCCAAATTAGCGGGAGCCCGTCGGGCGGGGCCAACGTCCTGACTTTC. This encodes CASSQISGSPSGGANVLTF.

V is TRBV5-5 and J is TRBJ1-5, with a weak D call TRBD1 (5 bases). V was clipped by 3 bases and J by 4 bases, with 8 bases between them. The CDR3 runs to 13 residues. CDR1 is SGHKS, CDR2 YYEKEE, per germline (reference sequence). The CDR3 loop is CASSSNRNQPQHF. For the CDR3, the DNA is TGTGCCAGCAGCTCAAACAGGAATCAGCCCCAGCATTTT.

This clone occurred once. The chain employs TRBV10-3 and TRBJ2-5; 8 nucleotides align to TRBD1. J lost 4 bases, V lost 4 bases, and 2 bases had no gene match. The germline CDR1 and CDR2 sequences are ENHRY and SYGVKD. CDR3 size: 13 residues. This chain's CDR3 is CAISGQGTETQYF. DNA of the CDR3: TGTGCCATCAGTGGACAGGGGACAGAGACCCAGTACTTC.

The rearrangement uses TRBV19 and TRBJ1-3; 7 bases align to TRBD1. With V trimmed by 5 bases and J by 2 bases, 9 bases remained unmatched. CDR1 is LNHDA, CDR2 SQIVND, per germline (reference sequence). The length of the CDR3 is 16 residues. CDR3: CASSVPGQQTGNTIYF. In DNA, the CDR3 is TGTGCCAGTAGTGTCCCGGGACAGCAGACTGGAAACACCATATATTTT.

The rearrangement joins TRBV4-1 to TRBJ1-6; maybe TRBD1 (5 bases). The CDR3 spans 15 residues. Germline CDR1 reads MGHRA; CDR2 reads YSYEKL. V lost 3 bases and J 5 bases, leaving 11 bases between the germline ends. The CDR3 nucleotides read TGCGCCAGCAGCCAGGGGCGTTCCGATAATTCACCCCTCCACTTT. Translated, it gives CASSQGRSDNSPLHF.

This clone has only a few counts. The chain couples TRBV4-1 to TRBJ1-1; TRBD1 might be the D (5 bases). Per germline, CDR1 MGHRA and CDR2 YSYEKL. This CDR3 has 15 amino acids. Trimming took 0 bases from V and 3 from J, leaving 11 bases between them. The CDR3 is CASSQDPRAYTEAFF. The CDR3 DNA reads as TGCGCCAGCAGCCAAGATCCCAGGGCATACACTGAAGCTTTCTTT.

The CDR3 nucleotides are TGTGCCAGCAGCTTGGAGAGCTCACCTAGCACAGATACGCAGTATTTT. Amino acids: CASSLESSPSTDTQYF. The V gene is TRBV5-4, the J gene TRBJ2-3; D unclear. Trimming left V 0 bases short and J 0 bases short, with 11 bases between. The CDR3 is 16 residues long. Germline V gene sequence: CDR1 SGHNT, CDR2 YYREEE (reference sequence).

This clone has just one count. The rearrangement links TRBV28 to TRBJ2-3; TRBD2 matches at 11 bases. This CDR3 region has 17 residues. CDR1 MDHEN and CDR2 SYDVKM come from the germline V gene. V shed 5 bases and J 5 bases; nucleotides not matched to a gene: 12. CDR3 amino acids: CASSIPGLADAGDTQYF. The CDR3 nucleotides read TGTGCCAGCAGTATCCCGGGACTAGCGGATGCTGGAGATACGCAGTATTTT.

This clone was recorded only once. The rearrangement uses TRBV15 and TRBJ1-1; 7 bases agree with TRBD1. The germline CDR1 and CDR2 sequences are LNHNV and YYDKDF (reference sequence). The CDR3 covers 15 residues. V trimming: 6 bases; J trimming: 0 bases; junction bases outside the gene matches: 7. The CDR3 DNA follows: TGTGCCACCAGTGGGGTACAGGGGCTGAACACTGAAGCTTTCTTT. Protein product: CATSGVQGLNTEAFF.

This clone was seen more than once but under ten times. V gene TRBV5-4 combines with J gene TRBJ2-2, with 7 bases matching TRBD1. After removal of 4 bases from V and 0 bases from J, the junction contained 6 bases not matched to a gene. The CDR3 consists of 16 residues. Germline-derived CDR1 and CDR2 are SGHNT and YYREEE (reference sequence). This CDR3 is CASSKTGDTNTGELFF. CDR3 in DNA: TGTGCCAGCAGCAAAACAGGGGACACGAACACCGGGGAGCTGTTTTTT.